This T cell receptor beta chain appears in the sequencing data of a study of blood T cell repertoires in COVID-19. This CDR3 spans 14 amino acids. Trimming left V 4 bases short and J 1 base short, with 11 bases between. CDR1 and CDR2 from the germline V gene are SGHKS and YYEKEE (reference sequence). Method: immunoSEQ multiplex PCR; TCRdb's copy keeps in-frame clones and lacks some. The data contain roughly 160,000 clones, 85% of them singletons. The TCR was taken from a woman of 80 years or more with COVID-19, enrolled during active disease. Sample: peripheral blood. The V and J genes are TRBV5-5 and TRBJ2-5; D possibly corresponds to TRBD1 (6 bases). The CDR3 region is CASSTRQVQETQYF. The DNA of the CDR3 is TGTGCCAGCAGCACTAGACAGGTCCAAGAGACCCAGTACTTC.